The next 21 T cell receptor beta chains were all read from a single sample in a study of blood T cells in healthy people across ages. PCR was performed a second time for about 7 to 12 cycles using a sample-barcoded 5' primer and a J-beta primer mix. TCRdb reanalysed the 5' RACE reads using MiXCR and keeps one entry per CDR3 protein. The table has approximately 400,000 distinct CDR3 sequences, 45% to 65% seen once; the top ten hold around 53%. The specimen sequenced was blood. All receptors come from a man in his sixties in good health.

The V and J genes are TRBV5-4 and TRBJ1-2; D might be TRBD1 (6 bases). This CDR3 is 17 amino acids long. CDR1 is SGHNT, CDR2 YYREEE, per germline (reference sequence). Trimming took off 4 bases at V and 5 bases at J, with 24 bases between the two ends. This CDR3 is CASSETPFDRPVYGYTF. The CDR3 region has the DNA TGTGCCAGCAGCGAAACACCATTTGACAGGCCCGTATATGGCTACACCTTC.

This clonotype occurred a few times. This rearrangement joins TRBV29-1 to TRBJ2-7; no definite D call. Trimming cost V 1 base and J 5 bases, with 9 bases left between them. CDR1 is SQVTM and CDR2 is ANQGSEA in the germline V gene. The CDR3 runs to 12 residues. The CDR3 region has the DNA TGCAGCGTTGAAGTGTCAGGCAACGAGCAGTACTTC. It translates to CSVEVSGNEQYF.

The genes are TRBV6-2 or TRBV6-3 and TRBJ2-1, with 11 bases matching TRBD1. Unmatched junction bases numbered 4, after V lost 6 bases and J lost 3 bases. CDR3 size: 15 residues. Germline V CDR1 and CDR2: MNHEY, SVGEGT. CDR3 nucleotides: TGTGCCAGCAGGGGGGGGACAGGGGGCTACAATGAGCAGTTCTTC. As protein: CASRGGTGGYNEQFF.

There are a few counts of this clonotype. The chain carries TRBV2 and TRBJ2-7; tentative D call: TRBD1 (5 bases). The CDR3 sequence is 12 residues long. CDR1 is SNHLY, CDR2 FYNNEI, per germline. V was clipped by 10 bases and J by 0 bases, with 10 bases between them. The CDR3 region has the DNA TGTGCCACTACGGACACCTCCTACGAGCAGTACTTC. Protein: CATTDTSYEQYF.

V usage is TRBV5-1 and J usage is TRBJ2-1; D is possibly TRBD1 or TRBD2 (5 bases each). Germline assignment: CDR1 SGHRS and CDR2 YFSETQ. Trimming took off 6 bases at V and 4 bases at J, with 11 bases between the two ends. This CDR3 contains 13 residues. The CDR3 is CASIRDGYNEQFF. The CDR3 coding sequence is TGCGCCAGCATCCGGGACGGATACAATGAGCAGTTCTTC.

This clonotype was counted only a few times. The chain couples TRBV2 to TRBJ2-7, with 7 bases that match TRBD1. Looked up from germline, CDR1 is SNHLY and CDR2 is FYNNEI. This CDR3 is 15 amino acids long. Trimming removed 1 base from V and 1 base from J; junction bases left unmatched: 4. Written as DNA, the CDR3 is TGTGCCAGCAGTGAAGGGACAGGACCATCCTACGAGCAGTACTTC. Translating gives CASSEGTGPSYEQYF.

This clonotype was seen a handful of times. J is TRBJ2-7 and V is TRBV20-1; D is undetermined. Germline loops: CDR1 DFQATT, CDR2 SNEGSKA (reference sequence). V dropped 3 bases and J dropped 2 bases, with 11 bases sitting between them. This CDR3 has 13 amino acids. The CDR3 DNA reads TGCAGTGCTAGGATCACAGCAACCTACGAGCAGTACTTC. Translating it yields CSARITATYEQYF.

The V and J genes are TRBV20-1 and TRBJ2-1; TRBD2 agrees at 11 bases. V shed 4 bases, J shed 0 bases, and the junction held 5 bases outside the gene matches. The germline V gene has CDR1 DFQATT and CDR2 SNEGSKA (reference sequence). The CDR3 covers 16 residues. CDR3 residues: CSATLAGASSYNEQFF. DNA of the CDR3: TGCAGTGCTACACTAGCGGGGGCGAGCTCCTACAATGAGCAGTTCTTC.

The sample holds a few counts of this clonotype. The chain recombines TRBV21-1 with TRBJ1-2. TRBV21-1 corresponds to a pseudogene. The length of the CDR3 is 13 residues. This chain's CDR3 is CASSKEQFYGYTF. The CDR3 DNA follows: TGTGCCAGCAGCAAAGAACAGTTCTATGGCTACACCTTC.

V and J are TRBV7-9 and TRBJ2-7; 16 bases fit TRBD2. The better agreement between TRBJ2-1 and the DNA end casts doubt on the J call. Per the germline V gene, CDR1 is SEHNR and CDR2 is FQNEAQ (reference sequence). The CDR3 is 15 amino acids. The CDR3 spells CASSPGGLAGGEQFF. Here the CDR3 DNA reads TGTGCCAGCAGCCCCGGGGGACTAGCGGGAGGGGAGCAGTTCTTC.

V usage is TRBV7-2 and J usage is TRBJ2-3; 10 positions agree with TRBD1. The V gene's germline CDR1 is SGHTA and CDR2 FQGNSA. Unmatched junction bases numbered 6, after V lost 0 bases and J lost 3 bases. The CDR3 contains 17 residues. The CDR3 here is CASSLAGRGQGTDTQYF. CDR3 nucleotides: TGTGCCAGCAGCTTAGCTGGACGGGGACAGGGGACAGATACGCAGTATTTT.

The chain uses TRBV12-3 or TRBV12-4 and TRBJ2-1; the D is unclear. The V and J ends lost 5 bases and 7 bases respectively, with 12 bases between them. The length of the CDR3 is 13 residues. The CDR3 region is CASSTWTKNEQFF. The CDR3 DNA is TGTGCCAGCAGTACCTGGACCAAAAATGAGCAGTTCTTC.

This clonotype was detected ten times or more. The rearrangement links TRBV2 to TRBJ2-6, with D possibly matching TRBD1 (6 bases). The CDR3 has 21 residues. Trimming stripped 7 bases from V and 0 bases from J, with 28 bases between. Germline lookup yields CDR1 SNHLY and CDR2 FYNNEI. CDR3 sequence (DNA): TGTGCCAGCAAAGCCCGCCGGCAGGGGACGCGAACCTTCTCTGGGGCCAACGTCCTGACTTTC. Amino acids: CASKARRQGTRTFSGANVLTF.

This rearrangement joins TRBV6-5 to TRBJ2-3; D gene unclear. CDR1 is MNHEY, CDR2 SVGAGI, per germline. V lost 4 bases and J 1 base, leaving 9 bases between the germline ends. The CDR3 runs to 14 residues. In DNA form, the CDR3 reads TGTGCCAGCAGTTTGGCGGTGGGCACAGATACGCAGTATTTT. Translated: CASSLAVGTDTQYF.

This clonotype occurred a few times. The CDR3 loop reads CASSLGNSNANYGYTF. The CDR3 nucleotides are TGTGCCAGCAGCTTAGGGAACAGCAATGCTAACTATGGCTACACCTTC. The rearrangement uses TRBV7-2 and TRBJ1-2, with unresolved D. The V and J ends lost 1 base and 0 bases respectively, with 12 bases between them. CDR1 and CDR2 from the germline V gene are SGHTA and FQGNSA. This CDR3 is built from 16 residues.

A few counts support this clonotype. The chain employs TRBV19 and TRBJ1-2, with 8 bases lining up with TRBD1. V was pared by 5 bases and J by 5 bases, with 4 bases of the junction left unmatched. The CDR3 is made up of 13 amino acids. Germline V gene lookup returns CDR1 LNHDA and CDR2 SQIVND (reference sequence). The CDR3 sequence: CASSPTGAYGYTF. Written as DNA, the CDR3 is TGTGCCAGTAGTCCGACAGGGGCGTATGGCTACACCTTC.

The chain recombines TRBV27 with TRBJ1-6; D uncertain. V shed 2 bases and J shed 10 bases, with 12 bases lying between them. This CDR3 has 14 amino acids. The germline V gene has CDR1 MNHEY and CDR2 SMNVEV (reference sequence). This CDR3 is CASSLVPSGSPLHF. CDR3 DNA sequence: TGTGCCAGCAGTTTAGTGCCCAGCGGATCACCCCTCCACTTT.

The gene calls are TRBV7-3 and TRBJ1-1; D is unclear. Germline-derived CDR1 and CDR2 are SGHTA and FQGTGA. CDR3 size: 14 residues. V lost 2 bases and J 6 bases, leaving 13 bases between the germline ends. Here the CDR3 DNA reads TGTGCCAGCAGCTTAGACGCCCGGCCCGCTGAAGCTTTCTTT. This codes for CASSLDARPAEAFF.

The rearrangement joins TRBV12-3 or TRBV12-4 to TRBJ2-4; D is uncertain. The CDR3 length is 13 residues. The V end was cut by 5 bases, the J end by 9 bases, with 14 bases between. The CDR3 sequence is CASSVTQATIQYF. CDR3 sequence (DNA): TGTGCCAGCAGTGTAACCCAGGCAACCATTCAGTACTTC.

V and J are TRBV6-1 and TRBJ1-2; D is unclear. The V end was cut by 1 base, the J end by 6 bases, with 18 bases between. The CDR3 totals 16 residues. Germline assignment: CDR1 MNHNS and CDR2 SASEGT. This CDR3 reads CASSEVLGMDSNGYTF. DNA for the CDR3: TGTGCCAGCAGTGAAGTCCTCGGGATGGATAGTAATGGCTACACCTTC.

This clonotype has ten or more counts. The CDR3 is CASSEFSSGANVLTF. The CDR3 DNA reads as TGTGCCAGCAGTGAATTCAGCTCTGGGGCCAACGTCCTGACTTTC. The chain has TRBV2 and TRBJ2-6; D unresolved. Germline CDR1 and CDR2: SNHLY and FYNNEI. The V and J ends lost 2 bases and 0 bases respectively, with 5 bases between them. The CDR3 extends over 15 amino acids.